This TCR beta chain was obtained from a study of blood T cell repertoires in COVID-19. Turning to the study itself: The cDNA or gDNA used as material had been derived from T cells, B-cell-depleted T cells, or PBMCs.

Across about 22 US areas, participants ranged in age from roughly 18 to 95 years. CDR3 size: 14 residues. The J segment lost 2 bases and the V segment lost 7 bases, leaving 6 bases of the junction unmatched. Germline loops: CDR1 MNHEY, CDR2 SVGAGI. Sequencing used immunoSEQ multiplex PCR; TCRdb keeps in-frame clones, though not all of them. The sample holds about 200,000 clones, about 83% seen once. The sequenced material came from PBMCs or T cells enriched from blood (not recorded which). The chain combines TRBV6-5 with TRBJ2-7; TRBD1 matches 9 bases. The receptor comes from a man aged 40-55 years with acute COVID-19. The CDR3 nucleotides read TGTGCCAGCACGGGGACAGGGAAAACCTACGAGCAGTACTTC. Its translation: CASTGTGKTYEQYF.